These 20 T cell receptor beta chains came from one sample sequenced in a study of T-cell memory formation after mild COVID-19 (dated by TCRdb to the early 2020s). The receptor library was made with 5' RACE. Sequencing used an Illumina NovaSeq 6000. TCRdb trimmed public reads at Q25 via fastp, called clones via MiXCR and kept in-frame beta chains. Rows matching on CDR3 protein sequence are summarized as one entry with the most common DNA and genes. The table for this sample lists around 420,000 distinct CDR3 sequences; roughly 24% of them were counted only once. The ten largest make up about 10% of the sample. The sequencing input was PBMCs or a T cell subset sorted from them (not recorded which). These receptors all stem from an adult woman who had mild COVID-19 (a few samples of this study predate the infection). The sample titles of this study are shuffled in the database, so cell type and time point are left out; the donor was told from shared clones.

This clonotype was picked up a small number of times. V gene TRBV5-1 combines with J gene TRBJ2-1; D is possibly TRBD1 or TRBD2 (5 bases each). CDR1 is SGHRS and CDR2 is YFSETQ in the germline V gene. Between the trimmed V and J ends, which lost 4 bases and 10 bases, there was a span of 21 bases. The CDR3 spans 15 residues. This CDR3 reads CASSPGTLSTREQFF. The CDR3 DNA reads TGCGCCAGCAGCCCCGGGACCCTATCAACGCGGGAGCAGTTCTTC.

This clonotype was picked up a small number of times. The rearrangement joins TRBV2 to TRBJ2-7; the D is unclear. Per germline, CDR1 SNHLY and CDR2 FYNNEI. The CDR3 covers 15 residues. Trimming left V 2 bases short and J 1 base short, with 12 bases between. CDR3 residues: CASSEIRVPSYEQYF. CDR3 sequence (DNA): TGTGCCAGCAGTGAAATACGGGTGCCATCCTACGAGCAGTACTTC.

This clonotype has more than one count but fewer than ten. The V call is TRBV11-2, the J call TRBJ2-5; D unresolved. Trimming shortened V by 1 base and J by 5 bases, and 14 bases separated the two germline ends. This CDR3 is 15 amino acids long. Germline-derived CDR1 and CDR2 are SGHAT and FQNNGV. CDR3 protein: CASSLGDVGWETQYF. The CDR3 DNA follows: TGTGCCAGCAGCTTAGGAGATGTGGGATGGGAGACCCAGTACTTC.

This sequence joins TRBV5-1 and TRBJ2-3; 16 nucleotides agree with TRBD2. The J segment lost 5 bases and the V segment lost 8 bases, leaving 17 bases of the junction unmatched. Germline CDR1 is SGHRS and CDR2 is YFSETQ. This CDR3 has 19 amino acids. The CDR3 sequence is CARINPGTSGGEVEDTQYF. In nucleotides, the CDR3 is TGCGCCAGGATAAACCCCGGGACTAGCGGGGGGGAAGTTGAAGATACGCAGTATTTT.

The J gene is TRBJ2-4, the V gene TRBV4-1; perhaps TRBD2 as D (5 bases). The CDR3 runs 14 residues. The germline gives CDR1 MGHRA, CDR2 YSYEKL. Trimming took 9 bases from V and 1 from J, leaving 13 bases between them. The CDR3 loop reads CARLLRRAKNIQYF. For the CDR3, the DNA is TGCGCCAGGCTCCTCCGGAGGGCCAAAAACATTCAGTACTTC.

This clonotype occurred a few times. This chain joins TRBV7-8 and TRBJ2-3; a weak D match, TRBD1 (5 bases). The CDR3 spans 14 residues. Trimming removed 5 bases from V and 6 bases from J, with 15 bases in between. From germline, CDR1 is SGHVS and CDR2 FQNEAQ. The CDR3 reads CASSPSRASDTQYF. For the CDR3, the DNA is TGTGCCAGCAGCCCGAGCAGGGCATCGGATACGCAGTATTTT.

This clonotype was recorded once. This sequence joins TRBV5-5 and TRBJ2-3; 10 nucleotides align to TRBD2. The CDR3 extends over 16 amino acids. Germline CDR1 is SGHKS and CDR2 is YYEKEE (reference sequence). J gave up 2 bases and V 7 bases, and 10 bases lay outside the gene matches. CDR3 sequence reads: CASAPYLAGATDTQYF. The CDR3 DNA reads TGTGCCAGCGCCCCTTACCTAGCGGGGGCCACAGATACGCAGTATTTT.

The sample holds a few counts of this clonotype. The chain is built from TRBV15 and TRBJ1-2, with unresolved D. V lost 0 bases and J lost 2, with 13 bases in between. Germline lookup yields CDR1 LNHNV and CDR2 YYDKDF (reference sequence). CDR3 size: 16 residues. The CDR3 coding sequence is TGTGCCACCAGCAGAGATCGGGGTATTAGCAACTATGGCTACACCTTC. Translation: CATSRDRGISNYGYTF.

J is TRBJ1-2 and V is TRBV7-3; weak D call: TRBD1 (6 bases). Germline CDR1 reads SGHTA; CDR2 reads FQGTGA. The CDR3 consists of 13 residues. V was trimmed by 0 bases and J by 10 bases, leaving 12 bases between them. CDR3: CASSLTYRDHYTF. The CDR3 bases are TGTGCCAGCAGCTTAACCTACAGGGACCACTACACCTTC.

There are a few counts of this clonotype. The chain combines TRBV7-2 with TRBJ2-7, with TRBD2 matching 10 bases. V was pared by 1 base and J by 7 bases, with 7 bases of the junction left unmatched. CDR1 and CDR2 from the germline V gene are SGHTA and FQGNSA. The CDR3 is 15 residues long. CDR3 region: CASSLGLAGAREQYF. CDR3 in DNA: TGTGCCAGCAGCTTAGGGCTAGCGGGAGCTCGGGAGCAGTACTTC.

This clonotype was seen more than once but under ten times. The gene calls are TRBV4-3 and TRBJ2-6, with TRBD1 as a possible D gene (5 bases). In germline, CDR1 is LGHNA, CDR2 YSLEER. The V and J ends lost 4 bases and 3 bases respectively, with 10 bases between them. This CDR3 spans 15 amino acids. The CDR3, as DNA: TGCGCCAGCAGCCCCAGGGTGTTTGGGGCCAACGTCCTGACTTTC. It is translated as CASSPRVFGANVLTF.

The V gene is TRBV2, the J gene TRBJ2-5; 8 bases align to TRBD2. Germline CDR1 is SNHLY and CDR2 is FYNNEI. CDR3 length equals 15 residues. V trimming: 1 base; J trimming: 7 bases; junction bases outside the gene matches: 8. The CDR3 DNA sequence: TGTGCCAGCAGTGAAGGGACTAGCCCTACATGGACCCAGTACTTC. Protein sequence: CASSEGTSPTWTQYF.

This chain uses TRBV2 with TRBJ2-7; tentative D call: TRBD1 (5 bases). V lost 3 bases to trimming and J lost 6 bases, with 15 bases between them. CDR3 length: 14 residues. CDR1 SNHLY and CDR2 FYNNEI come from the germline V gene. CDR3 in amino acids: CASSDLVQQGEQYF. DNA of the CDR3: TGTGCCAGCAGTGATCTGGTCCAGCAGGGCGAGCAGTACTTC.

This clonotype was detected only a few times. The V call is TRBV5-1, the J call TRBJ2-4, with 14 bases identical to TRBD2. CDR3 length: 21 residues. Germline-derived CDR1 and CDR2 are SGHRS and YFSETQ. Germline trimming cut 4 bases from V and 6 bases from J; bases unmatched to any gene: 21. The CDR3 coding sequence is TGCGCCAGCAGCCAAGGGGACAGGCTCGAGACTAGCGGGAGGGCCGTAAACATTCAGTACTTC. Protein sequence: CASSQGDRLETSGRAVNIQYF.

This clonotype was recorded at least ten times. The rearrangement uses TRBV6-1 and TRBJ2-5; D gene unclear. V gave up 6 bases and J gave up 4 bases, with 3 bases separating them. The CDR3 loop spans 10 amino acids. Per germline, CDR1 MNHNS and CDR2 SASEGT. DNA of the CDR3: TGTGCCAGCAGATTAGAGACCCAGTACTTC. Protein sequence: CASRLETQYF.

This chain links TRBV20-1 with TRBJ2-1; the match to TRBD2 covers 10 bases. Trimming cost V 1 base and J 6 bases; bases outside gene matches: 9. In germline, CDR1 is DFQATT, CDR2 SNEGSKA (reference sequence). There are 16 residues in the CDR3. As DNA, the CDR3 is TGCAGTGCTAGAGTTCTTGCTAGCGGGAGAGGCAATGAGCAGTTCTTC. It translates to CSARVLASGRGNEQFF.

The chain is built from TRBV4-1 and TRBJ2-7; D may correspond to TRBD1 or TRBD2 (5 bases each). The germline V gene encodes CDR1 MGHRA and CDR2 YSYEKL. The ends were cut back, 3 bases at V and 3 bases at J, with 12 bases in the middle. This CDR3 is built from 14 residues. CDR3 DNA: TGCGCCAGCAGCCAGGGGGTAGGGAACTACGAGCAGTACTTC. It specifies CASSQGVGNYEQYF.

This clonotype was observed a few times. The chain combines TRBV27 with TRBJ2-7, with D possibly TRBD2 on 5 matching bases. With 6 bases removed from V and 0 bases from J, the gap between germline ends came to 15 bases. CDR1 is MNHEY, CDR2 SMNVEV, per germline (reference sequence). The CDR3 has 15 residues. This CDR3 is CASSVPSRSSYEQYF. DNA for the CDR3: TGTGCCAGCAGCGTTCCTAGCCGGAGCTCCTACGAGCAGTACTTC.

This clonotype appeared many times. The chain carries TRBV5-1 and TRBJ2-3; 8 bases align to TRBD2. The V gene's germline CDR1 is SGHRS and CDR2 YFSETQ. V lost 0 bases and J lost 6; bases outside the gene matches: 9. The CDR3 is 16 residues long. CDR3 protein: CASSLAAGRVPDTQYF. CDR3 DNA: TGCGCCAGCAGCTTGGCGGCCGGGAGGGTACCGGATACGCAGTATTTT.

The table lists this clonotype with many counts. The gene calls are TRBV5-1 and TRBJ2-7; 8 nucleotides line up with TRBD1. Trimming at V came to 3 bases and at J to 2 bases, leaving 7 bases not matched to a gene. The length of the CDR3 is 15 residues. In germline, CDR1 is SGHRS, CDR2 YFSETQ. CDR3 residues: CASSYAPQGAYEQYF. The CDR3 DNA is TGCGCCAGCAGCTACGCTCCACAGGGGGCCTACGAGCAGTACTTC.